These 15 T cell receptor beta chains share one sample of origin, sequenced in a study of T-cell memory formation after mild COVID-19. TCRdb itself ran the 5' RACE reads through MiXCR, one entry per CDR3 protein. The sample lists a few hundred thousand distinct CDR3 sequences; about a sixth were seen once. Material for sequencing was PBMCs or a T cell subset sorted from them (not recorded which). The receptors were gathered from a man younger than 35 who had mild COVID-19 (a few samples of this study predate the infection). Cell type and time point are not known.

V is TRBV12-3 or TRBV12-4 and J is TRBJ2-1; D is unresolved. V lost 6 bases and J lost 7, with 19 bases in between. The CDR3 has 15 amino acids. CDR3 sequence (DNA): TGTGCCAGCAGCCCCATTGGGCCCACTGGTAATGAGCAGTTCTTC. As protein: CASSPIGPTGNEQFF.

This chain uses TRBV7-2 with TRBJ1-5; D might be TRBD1 (5 bases). Per germline, CDR1 SGHTA and CDR2 FQGNSA. This CDR3 spans 15 amino acids. Trimming pared 1 base from V and 3 bases from J, leaving 10 bases between. CDR3 sequence (DNA): TGTGCCAGCAGCTTAGGGTGGGGCTACAATCAGCCCCAGCATTTT. Amino acids: CASSLGWGYNQPQHF.

This clonotype was recorded many times. The chain uses TRBV7-2 and TRBJ2-1; D not resolved. CDR1 and CDR2 (germline): SGHTA, FQGNSA. Trimming removed 8 bases at V and 3 bases at J, with 17 bases between. CDR3 size: 15 residues. CDR3 in DNA: TGTGCCAGCGCACTAAGCGTGGCAGACTACAATGAGCAGTTCTTC. Translating it yields CASALSVADYNEQFF.

The chain joins TRBV18 to TRBJ2-6; 10 nucleotides match TRBD1. The CDR3 is made up of 18 amino acids. Unmatched junction bases numbered 9, after V lost 3 bases and J lost 4 bases. From germline, CDR1 is KGHSH and CDR2 LQKENI. The CDR3 protein is CASSPRPGTGAGANVLTF. The DNA for the CDR3 is TGTGCCAGCTCACCCCGGCCCGGGACAGGGGCCGGGGCCAACGTCCTGACTTTC.

This clonotype occurred a few times. V is TRBV6-5 and J is TRBJ2-7; 8 nucleotides line up with TRBD1. The CDR3 has 15 residues. The trim removed 6 bases at V and 1 base at J, leaving 8 bases unmatched. CDR1 MNHEY and CDR2 SVGAGI come from the germline V gene. The CDR3 bases are TGTGCCAGCAGATACCTGGGACAGGCTTCCTACGAGCAGTACTTC. Its translation: CASRYLGQASYEQYF.

This clonotype was recorded a few times. The gene calls are TRBV6-2 or TRBV6-3 and TRBJ1-1; D is uncertain. V lost 6 bases and J 4 bases, leaving 12 bases between the germline ends. CDR1 MNHEY and CDR2 SVGEGT come from the germline V gene. The CDR3 totals 13 residues. The CDR3 coding sequence is TGTGCCAGCAGCCAGAGGGTCCGCACTGAAGCTTTCTTT. Translating it yields CASSQRVRTEAFF.

This clonotype came up a few times. The chain uses TRBV29-1 and TRBJ2-3; the D gene is possibly TRBD2 (6 bases). V was shortened by 4 bases and J by 5 bases, with 16 bases between the two germline ends. The CDR3 contains 14 residues. Germline assignment: CDR1 SQVTM and CDR2 ANQGSEA. CDR3 sequence: CSVGLGTGRDTQYF. The CDR3 DNA reads as TGCAGCGTTGGCCTTGGGACTGGGAGAGATACGCAGTATTTT.

This clonotype was found a few times. The chain is built from TRBV30 and TRBJ1-1; D not resolved. The CDR3 consists of 13 residues. CDR1 and CDR2 from the germline V gene are GTSNPN and SVGIG (reference sequence). V was shortened by 2 bases and J by 3 bases, with 10 bases between the two germline ends. CDR3 sequence: CAWSPGYDTEAFF. CDR3 DNA sequence: TGTGCCTGGAGTCCAGGATACGACACTGAAGCTTTCTTT.

V and J are TRBV2 and TRBJ2-1, with D unresolved. Per the germline V gene, CDR1 is SNHLY and CDR2 is FYNNEI. There are 17 residues in the CDR3. Trimming shortened V by 2 bases and J by 6 bases, and 20 bases separated the two germline ends. CDR3 DNA: TGTGCCAGCAGTGAAATTGGGTATACCCTCGATAGCAATGAGCAGTTCTTC. Translation: CASSEIGYTLDSNEQFF.

The CDR3 protein is CASSQAGYTQYF. CDR3 DNA: TGCGCCAGCAGCCAAGCGGGCTATACGCAGTATTTT. The gene calls are TRBV4-1 and TRBJ2-3; no reliable D call. Germline V gene data show CDR1 as MGHRA and CDR2 as YSYEKL. V shed 1 base and J shed 7 bases, with 6 bases lying between them. CDR3 size: 12 residues.

This chain connects TRBV12-3 or TRBV12-4 to TRBJ2-5; D not resolved. Trimming pared 5 bases from V and 2 bases from J, leaving 18 bases between. The CDR3 length is 16 residues. CDR3 protein: CASSHPGPRRQETQYF. The CDR3 nucleotides are TGTGCCAGCAGTCATCCAGGCCCGAGGCGGCAAGAGACCCAGTACTTC.

V gene TRBV12-5 combines with J gene TRBJ1-5, with D hard to call. Trimming pared 0 bases from V and 4 bases from J, leaving 7 bases between. The CDR3 spans 14 residues. Germline V gives CDR1 LGHNT, CDR2 FRNRAP. The CDR3 DNA is TGTGCTAGTGGTTTGGTACCCGGTAATCAGCCCCAGCATTTT. Its protein product is CASGLVPGNQPQHF.

V is TRBV20-1 and J is TRBJ2-1; TRBD2 agrees at 7 bases. Trimming at V came to 0 bases and at J to 8 bases, leaving 10 bases not matched to a gene. From germline, CDR1 is DFQATT and CDR2 SNEGSKA (reference sequence). The CDR3 runs to 15 residues. The CDR3 DNA sequence: TGCAGTGCTAGAGATCCCAGACTAGCATCCCATGAGCAGTTCTTC. The encoded protein is CSARDPRLASHEQFF.

This clonotype has only a few counts. The J gene is TRBJ2-4, the V gene TRBV3-1, with 11 bases identical to TRBD2. CDR1 is LGHDT and CDR2 is YNNKEL in the germline V gene (reference sequence). Trimming cost V 1 base and J 8 bases; bases outside gene matches: 4. The CDR3 has 15 residues. The CDR3 DNA reads as TGTGCCAGCAGCCAAGCGATTAGCGGGGGGGACATTCAGTACTTC. It yields the protein CASSQAISGGDIQYF.

This clonotype was observed a few times. The rearrangement links TRBV9 to TRBJ1-1; 7 bases map to TRBD1. The V gene end was trimmed by 4 bases and the J gene end by 3 bases; junction bases not matched to a gene: 3. CDR3 length: 13 amino acids. Germline lookup yields CDR1 SGDLS and CDR2 YYNGEE. The CDR3 bases are TGTGCCAGCAGCACCAGGGGGGACACTGAAGCTTTCTTT. Translated: CASSTRGDTEAFF.